Sequencing of this TCR beta chain was carried out in a study of blood T cell repertoires in COVID-19. Study summary: Researchers got acute and convalescent COVID-19 samples from the United States, Italy and Spain.

How the authors handled the data: Amplifying reference gene primers gave estimates of nucleated cell counts. The assay was immunoSEQ multiplex PCR, and TCRdb's table has in-frame clones only and misses some. V, J and clone size reflect that table, while D and trimming were determined from the DNA. The table lists 210,000 or so clones, 80% of them singletons. The CDR3 length is 12 residues. All enrollees were roughly 18 to 90 years old and from 20 to 25 US areas. The rearrangement links TRBV21-1 to TRBJ2-1; the D call of TRBD1 is as the table states it, not checked on the DNA. TRBV21-1 is labeled a pseudogene. The clonotype comes from a woman aged 40 to 49 with acute COVID-19. The sample taken for sequencing was PBMCs or T cells enriched from blood (not recorded which). CDR3 coding DNA: TGTGCCAGCAGCACCCCGGGACAGGGTCAGTTCTTC. This sequence encodes CASSTPGQGQFF.